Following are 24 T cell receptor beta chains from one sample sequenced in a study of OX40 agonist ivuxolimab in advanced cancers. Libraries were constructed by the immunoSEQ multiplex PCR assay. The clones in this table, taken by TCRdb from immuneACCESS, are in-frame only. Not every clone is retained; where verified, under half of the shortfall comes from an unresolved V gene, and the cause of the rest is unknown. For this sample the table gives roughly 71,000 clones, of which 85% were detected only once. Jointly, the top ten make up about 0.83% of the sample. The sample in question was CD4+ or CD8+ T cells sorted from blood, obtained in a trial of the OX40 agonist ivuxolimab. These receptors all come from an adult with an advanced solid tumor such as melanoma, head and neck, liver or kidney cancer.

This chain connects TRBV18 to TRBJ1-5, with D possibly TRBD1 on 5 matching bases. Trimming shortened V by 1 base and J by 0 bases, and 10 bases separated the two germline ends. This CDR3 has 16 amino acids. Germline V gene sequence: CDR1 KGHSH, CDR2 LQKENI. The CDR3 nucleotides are TGTGCCAGCTCACCACAGACAGTAGATAGCAATCAGCCCCAGCATTTT. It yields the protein CASSPQTVDSNQPQHF.

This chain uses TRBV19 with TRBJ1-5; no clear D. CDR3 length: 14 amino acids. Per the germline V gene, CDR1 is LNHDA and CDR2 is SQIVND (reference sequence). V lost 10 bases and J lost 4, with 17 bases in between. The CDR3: CATDRSGSNQPQHF. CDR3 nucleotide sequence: TGTGCCACCGACCGGTCGGGGTCAAATCAGCCCCAGCATTTT.

CDR3 amino acids: CASSPPQVQAEQYF. CDR3 bases: TGTGCCAGCAGCCCCCCCCAAGTGCAGGCCGAGCAGTACTTC. V is TRBV5-4 and J is TRBJ2-7, with D unresolved. This CDR3 has 14 amino acids. CDR1 is SGHNT, CDR2 YYREEE, per germline (reference sequence). V lost 4 bases and J 6 bases, leaving 17 bases between the germline ends.

The CDR3 DNA reads as TGTGCTAGTGGTTTGGGCGCAGATACGCAGTATTTT. Amino acids: CASGLGADTQYF. The chain employs TRBV12-5 and TRBJ2-3; D gene unclear. Trimming left V 1 base short and J 4 bases short, with 3 bases between. This CDR3 spans 12 amino acids. From germline, CDR1 is LGHNT and CDR2 FRNRAP.

The chain's CDR3 is CASSSGGAGLSDTQYF. DNA of the CDR3: TGTGCCAGCAGCTCCGGGGGAGCGGGACTCTCAGATACGCAGTATTTT. The chain links TRBV5-4 to TRBJ2-3; 7 nucleotides line up with TRBD2. Per the germline V gene, CDR1 is SGHNT and CDR2 is YYREEE (reference sequence). Trimming at V came to 3 bases and at J to 4 bases, leaving 11 bases not matched to a gene. This CDR3 has 16 residues.

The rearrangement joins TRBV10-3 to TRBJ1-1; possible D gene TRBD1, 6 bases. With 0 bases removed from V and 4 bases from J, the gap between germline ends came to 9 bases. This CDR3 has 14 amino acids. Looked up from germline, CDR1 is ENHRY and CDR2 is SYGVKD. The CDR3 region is CAISESGGGTEAFF. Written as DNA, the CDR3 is TGTGCCATCAGTGAGTCAGGGGGGGGCACTGAAGCTTTCTTT.

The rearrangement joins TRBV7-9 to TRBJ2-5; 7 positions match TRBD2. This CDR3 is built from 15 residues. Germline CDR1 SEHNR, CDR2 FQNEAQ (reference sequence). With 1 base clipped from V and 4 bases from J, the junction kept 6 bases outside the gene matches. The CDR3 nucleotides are TGTGCCAGCAGCTTAGTACGCGGGAGCGGAGAGACCCAGTACTTC. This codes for CASSLVRGSGETQYF. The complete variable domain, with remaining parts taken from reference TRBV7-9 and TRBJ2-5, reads DTGVSQNPRHKITKRGQNVTFRCDPISEHNRLYWYRQTLGQGPEFLTYFQNEAQLEKSRLLSDRFSAERPKGSFSTLEIQRTEQGDSAMYLCASSLVRGSGETQYFGPGTRLLVL.

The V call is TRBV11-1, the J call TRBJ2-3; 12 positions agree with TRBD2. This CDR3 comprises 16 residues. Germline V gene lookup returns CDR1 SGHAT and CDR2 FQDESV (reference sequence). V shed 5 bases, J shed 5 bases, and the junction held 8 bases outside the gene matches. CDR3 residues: CASSARLAGDGDTQYF. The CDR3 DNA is TGTGCCAGCAGCGCCCGACTAGCGGGAGACGGAGATACGCAGTATTTT.

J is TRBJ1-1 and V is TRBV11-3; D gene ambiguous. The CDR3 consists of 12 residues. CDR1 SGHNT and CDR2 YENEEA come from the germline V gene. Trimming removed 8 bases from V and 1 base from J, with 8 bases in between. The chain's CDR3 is CASGYRNTEAFF. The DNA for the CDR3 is TGTGCCAGCGGGTACAGGAACACTGAAGCTTTCTTT. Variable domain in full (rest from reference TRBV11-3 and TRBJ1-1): EAGVVQSPRYKIIEKKQPVAFWCNPISGHNTLYWYLQNLGQGPELLIRYENEEAVDDSQLPKDRFSAERLKGVDSTLKIQPAELGDSAVYLCASGYRNTEAFFGQGTRLTVV.

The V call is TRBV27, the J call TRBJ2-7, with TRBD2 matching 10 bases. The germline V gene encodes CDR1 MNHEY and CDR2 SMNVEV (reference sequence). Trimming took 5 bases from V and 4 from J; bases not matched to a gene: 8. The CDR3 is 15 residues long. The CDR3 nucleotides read TGTGCCAGCAGTCCCAGAGCGGGGGGGCCTTACGAGCAGTACTTC. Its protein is CASSPRAGGPYEQYF.

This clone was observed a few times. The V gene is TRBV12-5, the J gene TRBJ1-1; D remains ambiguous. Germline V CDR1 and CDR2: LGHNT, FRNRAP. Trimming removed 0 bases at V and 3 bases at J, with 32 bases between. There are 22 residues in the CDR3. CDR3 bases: TGTGCTAGTGGTTTGGTCTCAGGTCTTCGTGTGGGCCAGGCTGATGGGCACACTGAAGCTTTCTTT. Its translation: CASGLVSGLRVGQADGHTEAFF.

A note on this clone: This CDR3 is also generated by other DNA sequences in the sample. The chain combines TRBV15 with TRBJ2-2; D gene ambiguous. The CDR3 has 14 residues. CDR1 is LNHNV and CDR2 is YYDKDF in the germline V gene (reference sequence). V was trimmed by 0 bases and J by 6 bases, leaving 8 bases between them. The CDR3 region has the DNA TGTGCCACCAGCAGAGACAGGTTTTCCGGGGAGCTGTTTTTT. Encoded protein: CATSRDRFSGELFF.

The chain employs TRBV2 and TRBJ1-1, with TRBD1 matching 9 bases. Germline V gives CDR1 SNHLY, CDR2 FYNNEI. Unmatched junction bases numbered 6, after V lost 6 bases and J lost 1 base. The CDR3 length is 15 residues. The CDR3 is CASSLQGAKNTEAFF. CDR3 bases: TGTGCCAGCAGCCTACAGGGGGCCAAGAACACTGAAGCTTTCTTT.

CDR3 protein: CAISAENYEQYF. For the CDR3, the DNA is TGTGCCATCAGTGCCGAGAACTACGAGCAGTACTTC. This chain links TRBV10-3 with TRBJ2-7; D uncertain. The V gene lost 4 bases and the J gene lost 3 bases, with 7 bases spanning the gap. The V gene's germline CDR1 is ENHRY and CDR2 SYGVKD. The CDR3 runs 12 residues.

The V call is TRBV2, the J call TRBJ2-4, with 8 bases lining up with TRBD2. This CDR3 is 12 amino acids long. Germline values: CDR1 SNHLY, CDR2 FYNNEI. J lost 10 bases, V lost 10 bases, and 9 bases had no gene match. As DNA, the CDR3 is TGTGCCACCGCGGGACTAGTCCTTATTCAGTACTTC. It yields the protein CATAGLVLIQYF.

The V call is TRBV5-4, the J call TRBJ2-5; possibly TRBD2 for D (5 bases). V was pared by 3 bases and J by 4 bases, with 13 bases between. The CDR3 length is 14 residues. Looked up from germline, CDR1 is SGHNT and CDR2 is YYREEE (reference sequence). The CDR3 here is CASSSVGLRETQYF. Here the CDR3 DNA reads TGTGCCAGCAGCTCGGTAGGACTCCGAGAGACCCAGTACTTC.

CDR3 nucleotide sequence: TGTGCCAGCTCACAGGGGGCGAACACCGGGGAGCTGTTTTTT. Protein product: CASSQGANTGELFF. V and J are TRBV18 and TRBJ2-2, with a weak D call TRBD1 (6 bases). Germline lookup yields CDR1 KGHSH and CDR2 LQKENI. V lost 4 bases to trimming and J lost 0 bases, with 6 bases between them. The CDR3 length is 14 residues.

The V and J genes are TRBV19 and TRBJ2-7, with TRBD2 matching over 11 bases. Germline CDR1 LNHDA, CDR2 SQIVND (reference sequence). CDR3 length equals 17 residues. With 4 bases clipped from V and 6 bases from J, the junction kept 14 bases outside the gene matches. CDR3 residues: CASSTLPLAGGPREQYF. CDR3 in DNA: TGTGCCAGTAGTACCCTCCCTTTAGCGGGAGGGCCGCGCGAGCAGTACTTC.

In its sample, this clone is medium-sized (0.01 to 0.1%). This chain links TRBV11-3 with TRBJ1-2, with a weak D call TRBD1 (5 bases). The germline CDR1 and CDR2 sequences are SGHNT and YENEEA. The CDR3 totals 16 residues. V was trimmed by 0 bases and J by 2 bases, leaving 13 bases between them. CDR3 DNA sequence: TGTGCCAGCAGCTTAGAAGGGCGGGACGGGAACTATGGCTACACCTTC. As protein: CASSLEGRDGNYGYTF.

The CDR3 sequence is CAIRGQGKESDTQYF. In nucleotides, the CDR3 is TGTGCCATCAGGGGACAGGGGAAGGAATCAGATACGCAGTATTTT. The rearrangement joins TRBV10-3 to TRBJ2-3; 10 positions agree with TRBD1. V lost 6 bases, J lost 4 bases, and 7 bases stayed unmatched. The CDR3 is 15 residues long. CDR1 and CDR2 from the germline V gene are ENHRY and SYGVKD.

CDR3 bases: TGTGCTAGTGGTTTGTTGGTAGGCGAGCAGTACTTC. Amino acids: CASGLLVGEQYF. V usage is TRBV12-5 and J usage is TRBJ2-7, with D unresolved. The CDR3 runs 12 residues. The germline V and J ends were trimmed by 2 bases and 6 bases, with 8 bases remaining between them. Germline-derived CDR1 and CDR2 are LGHNT and FRNRAP.

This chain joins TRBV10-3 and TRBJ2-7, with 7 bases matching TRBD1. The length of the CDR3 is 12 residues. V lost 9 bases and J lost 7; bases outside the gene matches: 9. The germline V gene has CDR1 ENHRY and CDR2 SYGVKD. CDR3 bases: TGTGCCATAGGGGACAGCCCTTTAGAGCAGTACTTC. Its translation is CAIGDSPLEQYF.

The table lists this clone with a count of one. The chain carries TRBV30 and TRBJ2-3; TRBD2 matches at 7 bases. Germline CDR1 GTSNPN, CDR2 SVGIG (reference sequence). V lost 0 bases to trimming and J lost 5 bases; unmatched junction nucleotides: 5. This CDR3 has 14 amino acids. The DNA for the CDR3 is TGTGCCTGGAGTGTAAAGACTAGCCGAGATACGCAGTATTTT. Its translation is CAWSVKTSRDTQYF. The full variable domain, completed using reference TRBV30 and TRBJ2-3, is SQTIHQWPATLVQPVGSPLSLECTVEGTSNPNLYWYRQAAGRGLQLLFYSVGIGQISSEVPQNLSASRPQDRQFILSSKKLLLSDSGFYLCAWSVKTSRDTQYFGPGTRLTVL.

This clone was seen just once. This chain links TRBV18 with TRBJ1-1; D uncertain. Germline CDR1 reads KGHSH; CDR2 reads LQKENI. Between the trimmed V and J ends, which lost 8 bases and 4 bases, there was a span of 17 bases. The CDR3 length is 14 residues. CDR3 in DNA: TGTGCCAGCCGGCCCCCTAGCCTGGGCACTGAAGCTTTCTTT. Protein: CASRPPSLGTEAFF.